This TCR beta chain was retrieved from a study of beta chain features in type 1 diabetes. Study information: Taken together, all samples contributed 90 million to 140 million examined sorted cells. Study-level findings and limits: Resolution of whether HLA type affects TCRB rearrangement was not achieved here. In every one of the four CD4+ subsets, TCRB CDR3s were moderately but significantly shorter in Type 1 diabetes patients.

A remark on this clone: Its antigen is still unknown.

Reverse transcribing all isolated RNA meant expressed TCRB transcripts were sequenced. Sequenced by immunoSEQ multiplex PCR; TCRdb stores in-frame clones only, minus some. The repertoire includes hundreds of thousands of clones, around 15% of them detected once, and about 0.097% sits in the top ten. Germline V gene data show CDR1 as SGHNT and CDR2 as YYREEE (reference sequence). V lost 3 bases and J lost 6, with 16 bases in between. CDR3 length equals 15 residues. This rearrangement joins TRBV5-4 to TRBJ2-1; a possible D gene is TRBD1 (7 bases). Sequenced material: naive CD4+ T cells from blood. This receptor was taken from a man aged 18 to 30 in good health. This chain's CDR3 is CASSSAGQRFNEQFF. CDR3 nucleotides: TGTGCCAGCAGCTCGGCGGGACAGAGGTTCAATGAGCAGTTCTTC. Looking up the rest from reference TRBV5-4 and TRBJ2-1 gives the full variable domain: ETGVTQSPTHLIKTRGQQVTLRCSSQSGHNTVSWYQQALGQGPQFIFQYYREEENGRGNFPPRFSGLQFPNYSSELNVNALELDDSALYLCASSSAGQRFNEQFFGPGTRLTVL.